This paragraph reports one T cell receptor (beta chain). Its antigen is not known. Stated time point: persistent/refractory GD, antithyroid drugs over 5 years with positive TRAb. The TCR library was made from RNA extracted from PBMCs. This record comes from a study of regulatory T cells in long-lasting Graves disease. Overall study findings and caveats: Compared with new cases, persistent Graves' patients showed reduced TCR diversity.

Assembly of TCR beta libraries relied on iRepertoire HTBI primers together with Arm-PCR of CDR3 regions. TCRdb redid the calling of the multiplex PCR reads with MiXCR, one entry per CDR3 protein. The data contain 400,000 or so distinct CDR3 sequences, about 20% of them singletons. Losses at the gene ends were 6 bases for V and 2 bases for J; bases not matched to a gene: 13. The CDR3 covers 16 residues. Germline V gene data show CDR1 as ENHRY and CDR2 as SYGVKD. Here the sequenced sample was peripheral blood mononuclear cells (PBMCs), taken when the disease was refractory, from a patient treated with antithyroid drugs. This TCR was recovered from a female donor with Graves disease. V is TRBV10-3 and J is TRBJ2-7, with 7 positions matching TRBD1. The CDR3 spells CAISEIEGTAPYEQYF. CDR3 nucleotides: TGTGCCATCAGCGAGATTGAAGGGACAGCTCCCTACGAGCAGTACTTC.